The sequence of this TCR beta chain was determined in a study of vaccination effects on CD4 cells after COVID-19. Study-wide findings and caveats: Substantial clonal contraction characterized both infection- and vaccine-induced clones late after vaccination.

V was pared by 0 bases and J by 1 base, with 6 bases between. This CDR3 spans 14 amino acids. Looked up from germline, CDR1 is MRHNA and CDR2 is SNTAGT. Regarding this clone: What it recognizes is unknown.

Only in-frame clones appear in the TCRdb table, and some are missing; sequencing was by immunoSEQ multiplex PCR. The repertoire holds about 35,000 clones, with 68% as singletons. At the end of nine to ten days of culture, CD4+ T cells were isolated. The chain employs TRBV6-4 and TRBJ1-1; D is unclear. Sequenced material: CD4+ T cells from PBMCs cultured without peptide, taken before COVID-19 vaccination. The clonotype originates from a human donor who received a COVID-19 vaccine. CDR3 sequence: CASSDSAENTEAFF. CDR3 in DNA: TGTGCCAGCAGTGACTCGGCAGAGAACACTGAAGCTTTCTTT.